This TCR beta chain was sequenced during a study of shared clonotypes between healthy human individuals. On this clone: Distinct nucleotide sequences in the sample also encode this CDR3.

When replicate PCRs were run on sorted subsets, they used 200 ng DNA, about 30,000 T cell genomes. Data came from immunoSEQ multiplex PCR; TCRdb stores just in-frame clones and leaves some out. The data hold under 300,000 clones, with just over 65% observed a single time. The CDR3 extends over 15 amino acids. V lost 4 bases and J lost 1; bases outside the gene matches: 3. The germline gives CDR1 SNHLY, CDR2 FYNNEI. The TCR sequence derives from a man aged 25-45 years in good health. The rearrangement links TRBV2 to TRBJ2-3, with TRBD1 matching 9 bases. The material sequenced was memory CD4+ T cells sorted from blood. The subset denotes: CD45RA-negative fraction. CDR3 in amino acids: CASSGRTGGTDTQYF. The CDR3 DNA reads as TGTGCCAGCAGTGGGCGGACAGGGGGCACAGATACGCAGTATTTT.